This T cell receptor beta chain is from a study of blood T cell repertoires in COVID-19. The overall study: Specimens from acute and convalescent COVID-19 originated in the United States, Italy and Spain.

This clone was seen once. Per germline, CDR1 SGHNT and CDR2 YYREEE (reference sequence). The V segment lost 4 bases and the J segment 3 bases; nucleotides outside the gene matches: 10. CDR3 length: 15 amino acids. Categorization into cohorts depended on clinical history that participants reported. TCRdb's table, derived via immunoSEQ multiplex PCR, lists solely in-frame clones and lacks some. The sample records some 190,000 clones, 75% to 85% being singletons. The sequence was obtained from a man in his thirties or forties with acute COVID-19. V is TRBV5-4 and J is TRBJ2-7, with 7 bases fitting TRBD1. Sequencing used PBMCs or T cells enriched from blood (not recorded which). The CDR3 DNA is TGTGCCAGCAGCCTCGTCCCCCAGGGGGACTACGAGCAGTACTTC. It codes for CASSLVPQGDYEQYF.